This T cell receptor (beta chain) was observed in a study of tumor-infiltrating lymphocytes in primary liver carcinoma. Study background: There were tumors of stage T1-T3 N0M0, each 4.2 to 10 cm across. Sample yields of productive TCRbeta reads, ranging from roughly 3.65 to 7.13 million, were similar across tissue types. Study observations and caveats: Between tumor regions, pairs overlapped more than tumor-adjacent and tumor-blood pairs did.

With a constant-region primer, TCR beta cDNA was made from 450 to 650 ng of total RNA. Libraries covering TCR beta were generated through three nested multiplex PCR rounds (using a slightly modified ARM-PCR). A C-beta reverse primer was combined with TRBV1-TRBV30 forward primers in the first two PCR rounds, and each round had approximately 10 cycles. Each CDR3 protein is one row after TCRdb ran MiXCR on the multiplex PCR reads. Found here are 190,000 or so distinct CDR3 sequences, less than 75% of them singletons; the top ten hold 6% to 8.5%. The CDR3 is made up of 20 amino acids. Germline assignment: CDR1 SGHAT and CDR2 FQNNGV. It was unsorted whole blood that yielded blood RNA, and germline DNA was also extracted. Before surgery, approximately 3.6 milliliters of EDTA blood were taken. In the case of this clonotype: Its target is unknown. One end of the junction varies from germline; a read error may be responsible.

This chain uses TRBV11-2 with TRBJ2-7; TRBD2 matches at 7 bases. Sequencing input: peripheral blood. The sequence was obtained from a woman aged 60-75 years with primary liver carcinoma and hepatitis B virus infection. The CDR3 region is CASSLDVPGLTSRNAYEQYF. The CDR3 DNA is TGTGCCAGTAGCTTAGACGTCCCGGGACTAACGTCTCGAAACGCCTACGAGCAGTACTTC.